One T cell receptor (beta chain) is described in this entry. It lacks a known antigen. The sample holds no much larger clone one base away, and base qualities are not on file. The germline V gene provides CDR1 MDHEN and CDR2 SYDVKM. Deletion took 4 bases off V and 4 bases off J, with a span of 16 bases between the germline ends. Spanning cysteine to phenylalanine, the CDR3 consists of 15 amino acids. CDR3 DNA only is kept here, 45 bases in frame from base 1. Libraries were made using PCR. Sequencer: Illumina MiSeq. SMARTScribe reverse transcriptase and a 5' template-switch oligo, by which a universal priming site was added, were used for cDNA synthesis. Each cDNA molecule was tagged by a 12-nucleotide random unique molecular identifier (UMI) carried on the template-switch oligo. During reverse transcription, TCRbeta transcripts were targeted using chain-specific reverse primers. Uracil DNA glycosylase treatment removed residual template-switch adapters, and cDNA was purified with a Qiagen MinElute kit. For the first PCR, 23 cycles were run with KAPA HiFi HotStart ReadyMix and step-out primers, split across four 50 ul reactions. Products of the first-round PCR were gel-purified before additional amplification. Illumina Nextera adapters were attached in a second PCR of about 8 cycles, and the libraries were then purified and pooled. For each TCRbeta molecule, the UMI barcode was captured by a 50-nucleotide 5' read. The paper's data handling went like this. Reads were grouped by UMI into consensus reads using the MIGEC toolkit. PEAR was used to merge forward and reverse consensus reads, producing the final reads. Identical UMI-sequence pairs shared across libraries were treated as cross-sample contamination and removed by a custom decontamination script. MIGMAP, a wrapper around IgBLAST, was used for V(D)J assignment and CDR3 extraction. A TCR clonotype was defined by an identical V gene, J gene and CDR3 amino acid sequence; no sequencing was done for CDR1 and CDR2. The public sequencing data were trimmed at Q25 with fastp and processed into clonotypes with MiXCR by TCRdb, which kept only in-frame beta chains. Identical CDR3 protein sequences are pooled into one entry, listed with their most common genes and DNA. It is TCRdb's table, rather than the study itself, that gives the V and J calls and clone size. The sample profile shows 3,500 to 4,500 distinct CDR3 sequences; approximately 49% of them were found once. 20% to 30% of the sample is in the top ten clones.

The source of the sample is a study of robustness of blood B and T cell sequencing (dated 2018 in TCRdb). Notes on the research overall: The goal of the study was to figure out the amount of peripheral blood required to reliably characterize the TCRbeta and IgG repertoires of an individual. Each of the roughly ten independently drawn blood samples had its TCRbeta and IgG repertoires measured. As technical replicates, two replicate TCRbeta cDNA libraries were prepared from one shared RNA pool derived from a single 10 ml draw. What the research found in general, with its limitations: Every single 10 ml sample contained the 1,000 most abundant TCRbeta clonotypes from the pooled draws. Immediate fractionation was required for EDTA tubes, so the use of EDTA tubes in multi-site collections was limited. When technical replicate libraries were compared, more than 85% of the top 10,000 TCRbeta clonotypes in one library also turned up in the other. TCRbeta rarefaction curves did not fully plateau, suggesting under-sequencing or many low-abundance clonotypes. Pooling tubes did not increase the overlap of rare TCRbeta clonotypes, which implies that much larger blood volumes would be needed to capture rare TCRbeta clonotypes. Combining 3 or 4 tubes (roughly 29-45 ml blood) brought coverage of the top 10,000 TCRbeta clonotypes close to saturation. Evidence of cross-contamination, likely resulting from batch processing, was observed in one pair of TCRbeta libraries, and the UMI-sequence pairs shared between the two libraries were removed.

TCRbeta repertoires were quantified from mRNA rather than genomic DNA, which captures expressed receptors. Without cell sorting, buffy coat leukocytes were collected into Trizol, and RNA was extracted using the Direct-zol RNA MiniPrep Plus kit. EDTA blood tubes were spun right away at 4 degrees C to separate plasma, buffy coat and red blood cells. The receptor was isolated from a human donor in good health. Recombination linked TRBV28 to TRBJ1-2; too little of a D gene remains to name it. The material sequenced was peripheral blood. In nucleotides, the sequence is TGTGCCAGCAGTTCCCCCAACAGTTTGGGCTATGGCTACACCTTC. The encoded protein is CASSSPNSLGYGYTF.